Listed below are T cell receptor beta chains from one sample, sequenced in a study of blood T cells in healthy people across ages. TCRdb recomputed calls from the 5' RACE reads with MiXCR, one row per CDR3 protein. The sample lists fewer than 750,000 distinct CDR3 sequences; around 50% were seen once. The sample was blood. These receptor sequences come from a woman older than 75 in good health. Both conserved end residues are part of each CDR3. Fields, in order: V gene, J gene, clone size, D gene, CDR3 protein, CDR3 DNA. The D gene is left open where the match is weak. The size entry is marked missing in some rows and otherwise reads once, few, many or a size class.

TRBV25-1	TRBJ1-3	.	.	CATAGREPFSGNTIYF	TGTGCCACGGCGGGCAGGGAGCCCTTCTCTGGAAACACCATATATTTT
TRBV20-1	TRBJ2-5	many	TRBD2	CSATGGTYQETQYF	TGCAGTGCTACGGGGGGGACGTATCAAGAGACCCAGTACTTC
TRBV5-1	TRBJ2-3	many	TRBD2	CASSLDPLAGGPTQYF	TGCGCCAGCAGCTTGGATCCCTTAGCGGGAGGGCCTACGCAGTATTTT
TRBV7-3	TRBJ2-3	.	.	CASSLTGGAGDTDTQYF	TGTGCCAGCAGCTTAACGGGGGGGGCCGGGGACACAGATACGCAGTATTTT
TRBV28	TRBJ1-2	once	.	CASSWGDGYTF	TGTGCCAGCAGTTGGGGTGATGGCTACACCTTC
TRBV20-1	TRBJ2-7	.	TRBD1	CSARVTGVEQYF	TGCAGTGCTAGAGTAACAGGGGTCGAGCAGTACTTC
TRBV9	TRBJ2-3	.	.	CASSVAEPDTQYF	TGTGCCAGCAGCGTTGCGGAGCCAGATACGCAGTATTTT
TRBV9	TRBJ2-2	.	.	CASSVTTANTGELFF	TGTGCCAGCAGCGTAACGACAGCGAACACCGGGGAGCTGTTTTTT
TRBV12-5	TRBJ2-1	.	.	CASGLQPREQFF	TGTGCTAGTGGTTTGCAACCCAGGGAGCAGTTCTTC
TRBV29-1	TRBJ2-6	.	TRBD1	CSSDRGTSSGANVLTF	TGCAGCTCAGACAGGGGCACCAGCTCTGGGGCCAACGTCCTGACTTTC
TRBV25-1	TRBJ2-3	few	.	CASRARGDTDTQYF	TGTGCCAGCAGAGCCAGGGGGGACACAGATACGCAGTATTTT
TRBV7-9	TRBJ2-7	.	.	CASSPPITSYEQYF	TGTGCCAGCAGCCCACCGATAACGTCCTACGAGCAGTACTTC
TRBV12-3/TRBV12-4	TRBJ2-3	.	.	CASIAGRSKADTQYF	TGTGCCAGCATCGCGGGACGATCAAAGGCAGATACGCAGTATTTT
TRBV12-3/TRBV12-4	TRBJ1-2	few	.	CASSDGGNRGYTF	TGTGCCAGCAGCGACGGGGGAAATCGTGGCTACACCTTC
TRBV5-1	TRBJ1-4	.	.	CASSPVDRGEKLFF	TGCGCCAGCAGCCCCGTGGATCGGGGTGAAAAACTGTTTTTT
TRBV6-2/TRBV6-3	TRBJ1-1	.	.	CASSKRTDTEAFF	TGTGCCAGCAGTAAACGGACAGACACTGAAGCTTTCTTT
TRBV7-2	TRBJ1-6	.	.	CASSLDGLRGEGSNSPLHF	TGTGCCAGCAGCTTAGATGGTTTAAGGGGCGAAGGTTCTAATTCACCCCTCCACTTT
TRBV12-3/TRBV12-4	TRBJ2-3	many	TRBD2	CASSLGLAEEDTQYF	TGTGCCAGCAGTCTCGGACTAGCGGAAGAAGATACGCAGTATTTT
TRBV2	TRBJ2-6	.	TRBD1	CASSTRDRDSGANVLTF	TGTGCCAGCAGTACCCGGGACAGGGACTCTGGGGCCAACGTCCTGACTTTC
TRBV11-3	TRBJ2-7	.	TRBD1	CASSRMGQGYEQYF	TGTGCTAGCAGCCGAATGGGACAGGGCTACGAGCAGTACTTC
TRBV7-9	TRBJ2-1	.	.	CASSSRAWEGYNEQFF	TGTGCCAGCAGCTCGAGGGCCTGGGAAGGTTACAATGAGCAGTTCTTC
TRBV11-2	TRBJ2-7	.	TRBD2	CASSDLAESSYEQYF	TGTGCCAGCAGCGACCTAGCGGAGAGCTCCTACGAGCAGTACTTC
TRBV7-8	TRBJ2-2	once	TRBD1	CASSLDGQGITNTGELFF	TGTGCCAGCAGCTTAGACGGACAGGGGATTACGAACACCGGGGAGCTGTTTTTT
TRBV24-1	TRBJ2-3	few	.	CATSDLPGTDTQYF	TGTGCCACCAGTGATTTGCCCGGCACAGATACGCAGTATTTT
TRBV6-6	TRBJ1-5	few	.	CASSYGGGTTDQPQHF	TGTGCCAGCAGTTACGGGGGCGGCACCACAGATCAGCCCCAGCATTTT
TRBV20-1	TRBJ1-1	.	TRBD1	CSAKRATGEAEAFF	TGCAGTGCAAAGAGGGCTACAGGGGAGGCGGAAGCTTTCTTT
TRBV4-1	TRBJ1-1	few	.	CASSQDGLNTEAFF	TGCGCCAGCAGCCAAGATGGTTTGAACACTGAAGCTTTCTTT
TRBV12-3/TRBV12-4	TRBJ2-7	few	.	CASSVNGLYEQYF	TGTGCCAGCAGTGTAAACGGTCTCTACGAGCAGTACTTC
TRBV6-5	TRBJ1-5	.	.	CASSYSRGVQPQHF	TGTGCCAGCAGTTACTCGAGGGGGGTTCAGCCCCAGCATTTT
TRBV20-1	TRBJ2-3	many	TRBD1	CSATRDRGPDTQYF	TGCAGTGCAACTCGGGACAGGGGACCAGATACGCAGTATTTT
TRBV20-1	TRBJ1-1	.	.	CSVPIGLSTEAFF	TGCAGTGTTCCAATTGGGCTAAGCACTGAAGCTTTCTTT
TRBV12-3/TRBV12-4	TRBJ1-5	once	.	CASSLDRWAQHF	TGTGCCAGCAGTTTAGACAGGTGGGCCCAGCATTTT
TRBV6-1	TRBJ2-1	few	TRBD2	CASSEEAGGPNEQFF	TGTGCCAGCAGTGAAGAAGCGGGGGGGCCCAATGAGCAGTTCTTC
TRBV6-2/TRBV6-3	TRBJ1-6	.	.	CASSYSWPGADNSPLHF	TGTGCCAGCAGTTACTCGTGGCCGGGCGCCGATAATTCACCCCTCCACTTT
TRBV20-1	TRBJ2-1	.	TRBD2	CSAILAGAGNEQFF	TGCAGTGCGATCCTAGCGGGAGCGGGCAATGAGCAGTTCTTC
TRBV7-2	TRBJ1-5	many	.	CASSLSLSNQPQHF	TGTGCCAGCAGCTTAAGTCTTAGCAATCAGCCCCAGCATTTT
TRBV14	TRBJ2-1	many	.	CASSHVRRSYNEQFF	TGTGCCAGCAGCCACGTGCGTCGCTCCTACAATGAGCAGTTCTTC
TRBV6-6	TRBJ2-1	many	TRBD2	CASSPLAGGPYEQFF	TGTGCCAGCAGTCCACTAGCGGGAGGGCCCTATGAGCAGTTCTTC
TRBV20-1	TRBJ2-7	.	TRBD2	CSVAGAYEQYF	TGCAGTGTAGCGGGGGCCTACGAGCAGTACTTC
TRBV28	TRBJ2-4	many	TRBD1	CASSSRQGRSTKNIQYF	TGTGCCAGCAGTTCCCGACAGGGGAGGTCTACCAAAAACATTCAGTACTTC
TRBV12-3/TRBV12-4	TRBJ1-4	.	.	CASSLWLGPTNEKLFF	TGTGCCAGCAGTTTATGGCTGGGGCCTACTAATGAAAAACTGTTTTTT
TRBV6-5	TRBJ1-5	once	.	CASRRVLSQPQHF	TGTGCCAGCAGGAGGGTCTTGTCGCAGCCCCAGCATTTT
TRBV18	TRBJ2-1	few	TRBD2	CASAPVGREQFF	TGTGCCAGCGCACCTGTCGGGAGGGAGCAGTTCTTC
TRBV4-2	TRBJ2-7	.	TRBD2	CASSQDSGNHEQYF	TGTGCCAGCAGCCAAGATAGCGGGAACCACGAGCAGTACTTC
TRBV7-8	TRBJ1-2	.	.	CASSLDGSGDNGYTF	TGTGCCAGCAGCTTAGATGGAAGCGGAGACAATGGCTACACCTTC
TRBV6-5	TRBJ1-2	medium-sized	.	CASRNDRTNYGYTF	TGTGCCAGCAGAAATGACAGGACTAACTATGGCTACACCTTC
TRBV20-1	TRBJ2-1	.	.	CSGPAQFRNEQFF	TGCAGTGGTCCAGCGCAGTTTCGGAATGAGCAGTTCTTC
TRBV29-1	TRBJ2-1	many	.	CSVGKGSGYNEQFF	TGCAGCGTTGGAAAGGGTAGTGGCTACAATGAGCAGTTCTTC
TRBV29-1	TRBJ2-1	many	.	CSVETGAFSEQFF	TGCAGCGTGGAGACTGGCGCCTTTTCTGAGCAGTTCTTC
TRBV2	TRBJ2-5	.	TRBD2	CASSVDSGSEETQYF	TGTGCCAGCAGTGTGGATAGCGGGAGTGAGGAGACCCAGTACTTC
TRBV6-6	TRBJ2-3	few	.	CASSLIGTSGTDTQYF	TGTGCCAGCAGTTTAATCGGGACATCGGGCACAGATACGCAGTATTTT
TRBV4-1	TRBJ2-1	.	.	CASSPPRNEQFF	TGCGCCAGCAGCCCCCCGAGGAATGAGCAGTTCTTC
TRBV6-5	TRBJ1-5	.	.	CASSYSIGRNSKDSNQPQHF	TGTGCCAGCAGTTACTCCATTGGCCGCAATTCAAAAGATAGCAATCAGCCCCAGCATTTT
TRBV6-6	TRBJ2-7	.	.	CASSYHPGRPYEQYF	TGTGCCAGCAGTTATCATCCGGGACGGCCCTACGAGCAGTACTTC
TRBV12-3/TRBV12-4	TRBJ2-2	few	TRBD2	CASRPGLAHTGELFF	TGTGCCAGCAGGCCGGGACTAGCCCACACCGGGGAGCTGTTTTTT
TRBV28	TRBJ2-2	.	.	CASSTGSRTGELFF	TGTGCCAGCAGTACGGGGTCGAGAACCGGGGAGCTGTTTTTT
TRBV12-3/TRBV12-4	TRBJ2-5	.	TRBD2	CASSPGTSGVKTQYF	TGTGCCAGCAGTCCCGGGACTAGCGGGGTGAAGACCCAGTACTTC
TRBV30	TRBJ2-5	many	.	CAWSVGQRRFQETQYF	TGTGCCTGGAGTGTCGGACAGCGACGGTTCCAAGAGACCCAGTACTTC
TRBV28	TRBJ1-1	.	.	CASSLGAAGNTEAFF	TGTGCCAGCAGTTTAGGGGCCGCAGGGAACACTGAAGCTTTCTTT